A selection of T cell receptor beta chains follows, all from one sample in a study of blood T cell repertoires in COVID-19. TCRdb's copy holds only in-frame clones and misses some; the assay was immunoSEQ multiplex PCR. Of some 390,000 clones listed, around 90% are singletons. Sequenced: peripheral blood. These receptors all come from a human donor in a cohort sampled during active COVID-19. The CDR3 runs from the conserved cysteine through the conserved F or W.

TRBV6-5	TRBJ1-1	CASSGQGKVAFF
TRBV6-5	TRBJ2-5	CASSFTDSQETQYF
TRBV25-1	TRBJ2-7	CASSETSGRADPYEQYF
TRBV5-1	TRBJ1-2	CASSLGMEQDGYTF
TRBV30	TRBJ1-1	CAWLKRDSAFF
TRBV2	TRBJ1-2	CASIGTDYGYTF
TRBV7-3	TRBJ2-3	CASSLNPSGTSGTDTQYF
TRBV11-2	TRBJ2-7	CASSLSTGTGGLYEQYF
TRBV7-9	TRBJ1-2	CASSLLTATYGYTF
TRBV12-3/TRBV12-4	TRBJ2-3	CASSAGADTQYF
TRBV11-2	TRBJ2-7	CASSLTGVNEQYF
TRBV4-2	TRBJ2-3	CASSQVLAGATDTQYF
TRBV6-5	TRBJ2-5	CASKRGDQETQYF
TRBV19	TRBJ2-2	CASSITSLAGELFF
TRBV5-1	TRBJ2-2	CASSLDTSGYTGELFF
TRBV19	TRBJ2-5	CASSGGELAGGLETQYF
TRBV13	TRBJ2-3	CASSLGRGSTDTQYF
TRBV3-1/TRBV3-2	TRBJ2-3	CASSQDWLAGPSTDTQYF
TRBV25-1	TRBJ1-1	CASRANTEAFF
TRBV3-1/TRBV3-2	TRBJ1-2	CASSLNAGHYGYTF
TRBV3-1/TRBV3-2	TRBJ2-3	CASSQDRIDTQYF
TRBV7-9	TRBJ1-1	CASSSGGGNTEAFF
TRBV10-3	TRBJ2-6	CAISDESSGANVLTF
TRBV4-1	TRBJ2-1	CASSQVGDRGSSNEQFF
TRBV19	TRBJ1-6	CASSVDRRSPLHF
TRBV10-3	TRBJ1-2	CAISEVSGYTF
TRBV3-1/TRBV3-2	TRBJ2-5	CASSAPQGAGETQYF
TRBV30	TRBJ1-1	CAWNRDRGNTEAFF
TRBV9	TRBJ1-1	CASSVGMGQTEAFF
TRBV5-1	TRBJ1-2	CASSSPGDAATNYGYTF
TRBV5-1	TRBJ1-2	CASSIDRGLVYGYTF
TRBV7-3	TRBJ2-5	CASSLGKGSEETQYF
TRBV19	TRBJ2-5	CASSSRDSYGETQYF
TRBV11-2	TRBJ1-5	CASSRAGASSPQHF
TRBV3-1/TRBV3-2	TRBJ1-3	CASSPDTVRTGNTIYF
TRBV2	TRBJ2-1	CASNPTSKGSNEQFF
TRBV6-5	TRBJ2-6	CASSWDISGANVLTF
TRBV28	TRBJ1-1	CATTKPPGDDTEAFF
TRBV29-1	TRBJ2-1	CSVEGPGRTSGRSEQFF
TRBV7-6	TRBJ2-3	CASSLGLAGTTGETDTQYF
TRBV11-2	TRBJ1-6	CASSLAAGNLLSLHF